A single sample gave rise to the 30 T cell receptor beta chains below, sequenced in a study of CD8+ T cells in alopecia areata. Isolated RNA was reverse transcribed into cDNA used as the sequencing template. Generated by immunoSEQ multiplex PCR, the TCRdb table keeps only in-frame clones and is missing some. This record lists about 120,000 clones, none seen once only, and the top ten clones contain about 19%. Specimen: lesional skin. Receptors were obtained from a C3H/HeJ mouse with alopecia areata. This strain's MHC haplotype is H2-k.

This clone was counted a few times. The genes are named according to mouse. The read stops 4 residues short of the end of the CDR3; the missing end is completed from the germline J gene. The V and J genes are TRBV19 and TRBJ2-2; no firm D call. The CDR3 has 14 amino acids. V lost 1 base and J 5 bases, leaving 9 bases between the germline ends. Per the germline V gene, CDR1 is FNHDT and CDR2 is SITEND (reference sequence). CDR3 sequence reads: CASSIRVGTGQLYF. CDR3 DNA, as far as it was read: TGTGCCAGCAGTATACGGGTAGGGACCGGG.

Comments on this clone: The gene symbols are mouse symbols. Sequencing ends 4 residues short of the CDR3 end; the germline J gene provides the rest. This rearrangement joins TRBV1 to TRBJ2-2; 7 bases align to TRBD1. CDR3 length equals 13 residues. With V trimmed by 10 bases and J by 2 bases, 4 bases remained unmatched. The V gene's germline CDR1 is NSQYPW and CDR2 LRSPGD (reference sequence). The sequenced part of the CDR3 DNA is TGCACCTTCTCGACAGGGAACACCGGG. As protein: CTFSTGNTG. The CDR3 in full is CTFSTGNTGQLYF.

On this clone itself: The listed genes are named as in mouse. The CDR3 extends 4 residues past the end of the read, so its final part is completed from the germline J gene. The chain uses TRBV13-3 and TRBJ2-4; 7 bases match TRBD1. J gave up 1 base and V 2 bases, and 7 bases lay outside the gene matches. This CDR3 region has 16 residues. Germline V lookup: CDR1 NNHDY, CDR2 SYVADS. The CDR3 spells CASSEYRGEGQNTLYF. The CDR3 bases that were read are TGTGCCAGCAGTGAATACAGGGGAGAGGGTCAAAAC.

Regarding this clone: Gene labels here are mouse ones. The read falls 4 residues short of the CDR3 end, and the missing part is taken from the germline J gene. V usage is TRBV13-3 and J usage is TRBJ1-4; TRBD1 agrees at 9 bases. This CDR3 spans 16 amino acids. Germline V CDR1 and CDR2: NNHDY, SYVADS. CDR3 DNA, as far as it was read: TGTGCCAGCAGTGAAAACCGGGACAGGGCCCCCGAA. This gives the protein CASSENRDRAPE. The CDR3 in its entirety is CASSENRDRAPERLFF.

This clone showed up just a few times. Any gene name here is a mouse gene name. The read comes to an end 4 residues before the CDR3 does, leaving the germline J gene to fill in the end. J is TRBJ2-1 and V is TRBV14; 10 nucleotides match TRBD2. Germline loops: CDR1 SGHDT, CDR2 FRDEAV. J lost 0 bases, V lost 1 base, and 1 base had no gene match. This CDR3 is built from 16 residues. The sequenced CDR3 bases are TGTGCCAGCAGTTTCCGGACTGGGGGTAACTATGCT. Residues: CASSFRTGGNYA. The full CDR3 protein is CASSFRTGGNYAEQFF. The full variable domain, with the rest looked up from reference TRBV14 and TRBJ2-1, is EAGVTQSPRYAVLQEGQAVSFWCDPISGHDTLYWYQQPRDQGPQLLVYFRDEAVIDNSQLPSDRFSAVRPKGTNSTLKIQSAKQGDTATYLCASSFRTGGNYAEQFFGPGTRLTVL.

This clone was recorded a few times. The listed genes are named as in mouse. The CDR3 is cut off 4 residues early in the read; its end comes from the germline J gene. This sequence joins TRBV1 and TRBJ1-2; the D is unclear. The V end was cut by 3 bases, the J end by 0 bases, with 8 bases between. Germline loops: CDR1 NSQYPW, CDR2 LRSPGD (reference sequence). The CDR3 loop spans 14 amino acids. The DNA read from the CDR3 is TGCACCTGCAGTGCGAACAGTGCAAACTCC. Its translation: CTCSANSANS. The entire CDR3 protein reads CTCSANSANSDYTF.

Concerning this clone: Gene labels here are mouse ones. The read stops 4 residues short of the end of the CDR3; the missing end is completed from the germline J gene. The V and J genes are TRBV13-2 and TRBJ1-2; D remains ambiguous. V was pared by 0 bases and J by 1 base, with 7 bases between. CDR1 NNHNN and CDR2 SYGAGS come from the germline V gene (reference sequence). This CDR3 is 14 amino acids long. CDR3 bases read: TGTGCCAGCGGTGATGGACAAAAAAACTCC. It encodes CASGDGQKNS. The complete CDR3 reads CASGDGQKNSDYTF.

This clone has ten or more counts. All gene names here are mouse names. The CDR3 end falls 4 residues outside the read, so it is completed with the germline J gene. The genes are TRBV13-1 and TRBJ2-5, with 9 nucleotides matching TRBD1. The CDR3 has 14 residues. Germline CDR1 reads NSHNY; CDR2 reads SYGAGN. CDR3 region: CASSDAGTGDTQYF. CDR3 DNA (partial): TGTGCCAGCAGTGATGCAGGGACAGGGGAC.

This clone was seen more than once but under ten times. Gene names follow the mouse nomenclature. The read stops 4 residues short of the end of the CDR3; the missing end is completed from the germline J gene. The chain joins TRBV13-3 to TRBJ1-4; D is possibly TRBD1 (5 bases). Germline V CDR1 and CDR2: NNHDY, SYVADS. Trimming took off 1 base at V and 1 base at J, with 11 bases between the two ends. The CDR3 is 16 amino acids. The CDR3 loop reads CASSDWGKGSNERLFF. The sequenced CDR3 bases are TGTGCCAGCAGTGATTGGGGGAAGGGTTCCAACGAA.

Many counts were recorded for this clone. Germline and genes: mouse. The read gets to within 4 residues of the CDR3 end, and the germline J gene fills in the rest. The chain couples TRBV13-3 to TRBJ2-1; the match to TRBD2 covers 13 bases. Germline-derived CDR1 and CDR2 are NNHDY and SYVADS. The V gene end was trimmed by 0 bases and the J gene end by 3 bases; junction bases not matched to a gene: 0. There are 16 residues in the CDR3. CDR3 DNA, as far as it was read: TGTGCCAGCAGTGATGGGGACTGGGGGGGCTATGCT. Protein: CASSDGDWGGYA. The full CDR3 protein is CASSDGDWGGYAEQFF.

In this sample, this clone turned up a few times. Gene names denote mouse genes. The read comes to an end 4 residues before the CDR3 does, leaving the germline J gene to fill in the end. This chain connects TRBV13-3 to TRBJ2-1, with D perhaps TRBD1 (8 bases). The CDR3 length is 13 residues. The V gene's germline CDR1 is NNHDY and CDR2 SYVADS. Here the CDR3 reads CASRIQGGAEQFF. Partial CDR3 DNA: TGTGCCAGCAGGATACAGGGGGGGGCT.

This clone was seen a few times. Gene names and germline match the mouse. The missing CDR3 end, 4 residues past where the read stops, is filled in from the germline J gene. The rearrangement joins TRBV13-3 to TRBJ2-5, with TRBD1 matching 7 bases. The germline V gene encodes CDR1 NNHDY and CDR2 SYVADS. The length of the CDR3 is 16 residues. The V segment lost 2 bases and the J segment 2 bases; nucleotides outside the gene matches: 8. This CDR3 is CASSDVPGQSQDTQYF. CDR3 bases read: TGTGCCAGCAGTGACGTCCCGGGACAGAGCCAAGAC.

This clone was counted between two and nine times. Here the gene names and germline are mouse. Read data end 4 residues before the CDR3 end; the end is taken from the germline J gene. Different DNA sequences within this sample yield the same CDR3. The chain employs TRBV13-3 and TRBJ2-5; 12 bases align to TRBD2. CDR1 is NNHDY and CDR2 is SYVADS in the germline V gene. The V segment lost 4 bases and the J segment 2 bases; nucleotides outside the gene matches: 5. There are 16 residues in the CDR3. CDR3 protein: CASSRDWGGGQDTQYF. The sequenced part of the CDR3 DNA is TGTGCCAGCAGTCGCGACTGGGGGGGCGGCCAAGAC.

Concerning this clone itself: The listed genes are named as in mouse. The read finishes 4 residues shy of the CDR3 end, and the germline J gene is used to complete it. The V call is TRBV29, the J call TRBJ2-7; D ambiguous. V dropped 1 base and J dropped 2 bases, with 6 bases sitting between them. CDR3 size: 13 residues. Germline-derived CDR1 and CDR2 are MSHET and SYDVDS. The CDR3 spells CASSLLQTYEQYF. The DNA read from the CDR3 is TGTGCTAGCAGTTTATTGCAGACCTAT.

To note about this clone: The germline and genes are mouse ones. Read data end 4 residues before the CDR3 end; the end is taken from the germline J gene. This chain joins TRBV1 and TRBJ2-4; no clear D gene. Germline CDR1 NSQYPW, CDR2 LRSPGD (reference sequence). The CDR3 runs to 13 residues. CDR3 DNA (partial): TGCACCTGCAGTGCAGATTTGCAGAAC. This sequence encodes CTCSADLQN. The entire CDR3 is CTCSADLQNTLYF. Looking up the rest from reference TRBV1 and TRBJ2-4 gives the full variable domain: VTLLEQNPRWRLVPRGQAVNLRCILKNSQYPWMSWYQQDLQKQLQWLFTLRSPGDKEVKSLPGADYLATRVTDTELRLQVANMSQGRTLYCTCSADLQNTLYFGAGTRLSVL.

As concerns this clone: Genes here carry mouse names. The read stops 4 residues short of the end of the CDR3; the missing end is completed from the germline J gene. The chain is built from TRBV13-3 and TRBJ2-5, with TRBD1 matching 8 bases. The ends lost 0 bases at V and 0 bases at J; junction bases unmatched: 6. The CDR3 runs 17 residues. Germline lookup yields CDR1 NNHDY and CDR2 SYVADS. The covered CDR3 bases are TGTGCCAGCAGTGATGTCCCGGGACAGGTAAACCAAGAC. Translated, it gives CASSDVPGQVNQD. The whole CDR3 sequence reads CASSDVPGQVNQDTQYF.

This clone was recorded a few times. The gene names here belong to mouse. From the germline J gene comes the end of the CDR3, since the read stops 4 residues before it. V is TRBV13-1 and J is TRBJ2-5, with D possibly TRBD1 on 6 matching bases. The CDR3 has 14 amino acids. CDR1 is NSHNY and CDR2 is SYGAGN in the germline V gene. Trimming pared 1 base from V and 3 bases from J, leaving 9 bases between. CDR3 amino acids: CASSDMGQQDTQYF. CDR3 bases read: TGTGCCAGCAGTGATATGGGACAACAAGAC.

This clone was picked up a small number of times. Gene names and germline match the mouse. The CDR3 end lies 4 residues beyond the end of the read and is filled in from the germline J gene. The chain employs TRBV1 and TRBJ2-2; 11 bases match TRBD1. Germline V CDR1 and CDR2: NSQYPW, LRSPGD (reference sequence). Germline trimming cut 0 bases from V and 4 bases from J; bases unmatched to any gene: 4. This CDR3 region has 17 residues. The DNA read from the CDR3 is TGCACCTGCAGTGCAGATACGGGGACAGGGGGCACCGGG. Translation: CTCSADTGTGGTG. The whole CDR3 sequence is CTCSADTGTGGTGQLYF.

A remark on this clone: Gene names refer to mouse genes. From the germline J gene comes the end of the CDR3, since the read stops 4 residues before it. The V gene is TRBV17, the J gene TRBJ2-1; the match to TRBD2 covers 8 bases. The CDR3 is made up of 15 amino acids. Germline V gene sequence: CDR1 MNHDT, CDR2 YYDKIL. Incomplete CDR3 DNA: TGTGCTAGCAGTAGAGTGGGGGGGGCTGGAGCT. It translates to CASSRVGGAGA. The CDR3 in full is CASSRVGGAGAEQFF.

As concerns this clone: Each gene name is a mouse one. The CDR3 goes on 4 residues after the read ends, and that part is filled in from the germline J gene. The chain is built from TRBV16 and TRBJ2-3; D might be TRBD1 (5 bases). CDR3 length: 12 amino acids. In germline, CDR1 is SGHSA, CDR2 FRNQAP. With 5 bases removed from V and 3 bases from J, the gap between germline ends came to 6 bases. The CDR3 spells CASSPGAETLYF. CDR3 DNA, as far as it was read: TGTGCAAGCAGCCCAGGGGCAGAA.

This clone was recorded many times. Each gene name is a mouse one. Read coverage stops 4 residues before the CDR3 terminus; the germline J gene supplies the remainder. This sequence joins TRBV13-3 and TRBJ2-1; 8 nucleotides match TRBD1. The trim removed 3 bases at V and 0 bases at J, leaving 5 bases unmatched. Germline CDR1 and CDR2: NNHDY and SYVADS. The CDR3 runs to 16 residues. CDR3 loop: CASSASGQVNYAEQFF. Incomplete CDR3 DNA: TGTGCCAGCAGTGCTTCGGGACAGGTTAACTATGCT.

Concerning this clone: Germline and genes here are mouse. Read coverage stops 4 residues before the CDR3 terminus; the germline J gene supplies the remainder. J is TRBJ2-7 and V is TRBV13-3, with 11 bases lining up with TRBD2. The V gene end was trimmed by 7 bases and the J gene end by 0 bases; junction bases not matched to a gene: 6. In germline, CDR1 is NNHDY, CDR2 SYVADS. The CDR3 is 15 residues long. CDR3 sequence: CASARDWGSSYEQYF. CDR3 DNA (partial): TGTGCCAGCGCCCGGGACTGGGGGAGCTCCTAT.

This clone was counted at least ten times. Here the gene names and germline are mouse. The sequenced fragment ends 4 residues before the CDR3 boundary, so the rest is inferred from the germline J gene. The rearrangement joins TRBV13-3 to TRBJ2-7; 11 bases fit TRBD2. CDR1 and CDR2 from the germline V gene are NNHDY and SYVADS. V lost 1 base, J lost 2 bases, and 2 bases stayed unmatched. This CDR3 has 15 amino acids. CDR3 bases read: TGTGCCAGCAGTGATTGGACTGGGGGGCCCTAT. Protein sequence: CASSDWTGGPY. The entire CDR3 reads CASSDWTGGPYEQYF.

Note on this clone: Gene names and germline refer to mouse. The sequenced fragment ends 4 residues before the CDR3 boundary, so the rest is inferred from the germline J gene. This chain links TRBV19 with TRBJ2-3, with D perhaps TRBD2 (6 bases). Germline V gives CDR1 FNHDT, CDR2 SITEND (reference sequence). V was trimmed by 1 base and J by 3 bases, leaving 9 bases between them. This CDR3 comprises 14 residues. The CDR3: CASSISGGAETLYF. The covered CDR3 bases are TGTGCCAGCAGTATATCCGGGGGGGCAGAA.

This clone was counted between two and nine times. These gene names are mouse names. The DNA read from the CDR3 is TGTGCCAGCAGTGACCTGGGGGGCGAGTAT. Amino acid sequence: CASSDLGGEY. The full-length CDR3 reads as CASSDLGGEYEQYF. This chain uses TRBV13-1 with TRBJ2-7; 8 bases align to TRBD2. The CDR3 end is not reached by the read, which stops 4 residues before it; the germline J gene fills it in. Germline V lookup: CDR1 NSHNY, CDR2 SYGAGN. There are 14 residues in the CDR3.

This clone showed up many times. Gene names and germline match the mouse. The read halts 4 residues ahead of the CDR3 end, with the missing end drawn from the germline J gene. The chain has TRBV13-3 and TRBJ2-1; 7 bases fit TRBD1. V was clipped by 4 bases and J by 4 bases; unmatched bases: 8. CDR3 length: 15 amino acids. Germline loops: CDR1 NNHDY, CDR2 SYVADS. The CDR3 DNA, read in part, is TGTGCCAGCAGTAATAGACAGGGAAAATATGCT. As protein: CASSNRQGKYA. The entire CDR3 sequence reads CASSNRQGKYAEQFF.

This clone was detected a few times. The genes are named according to mouse. The read gets to within 4 residues of the CDR3 end, and the germline J gene fills in the rest. This chain joins TRBV13-3 and TRBJ1-4; D call uncertain. Per the germline V gene, CDR1 is NNHDY and CDR2 is SYVADS. CDR3 size: 12 residues. Trimming pared 8 bases from V and 2 bases from J, leaving 7 bases between. Here the CDR3 reads CASQASNERLFF. CDR3 bases read: TGTGCCAGTCAGGCCTCCAACGAA. Full variable domain (missing parts from reference TRBV13-3 and TRBJ1-4): EAAVTQSPRSKVAVTGGKVTLSCHQTNNHDYMYWYRQDTGHGLRLIHYSYVADSTEKGDIPDGYKASRPSQENFSLILELASLSQTAVYFCASQASNERLFFGHGTKLSVL.

This clone was counted a few times. Gene names are mouse gene names. The read terminates 4 residues ahead of where the CDR3 ends, so the germline J gene completes it. This sequence joins TRBV19 and TRBJ1-2; possibly TRBD1 for D (5 bases). From germline, CDR1 is FNHDT and CDR2 SITEND (reference sequence). This CDR3 contains 14 residues. V shed 5 bases and J shed 0 bases, with 11 bases lying between them. The part of the CDR3 DNA that was read is TGTGCCAGCAGCAGACAGCCTGCAAACTCC. Its translation is CASSRQPANS. Given in full, the CDR3 is CASSRQPANSDYTF.

This clone has only a few counts. The gene names here belong to mouse. With the read ending 4 residues before the CDR3 end, the germline J gene is used to fill in that end. V gene TRBV13-3 combines with J gene TRBJ2-5, with TRBD1 matching over 10 bases. Unmatched junction bases numbered 6, after V lost 5 bases and J lost 0 bases. The CDR3 covers 16 residues. Looked up from germline, CDR1 is NNHDY and CDR2 is SYVADS. The CDR3 sequence: CASRDRGSRNQDTQYF. CDR3 bases read: TGTGCCAGCAGGGACAGGGGGAGTCGGAACCAAGAC.

This clone was seen a handful of times. Germline and genes here are mouse. The sequenced part of the CDR3 DNA is TGTGCCAGCAGTGAAGGGGACTGGGGGGATGCT. It translates to CASSEGDWGDA. The full CDR3 sequence reads CASSEGDWGDAEQFF. The chain carries TRBV13-3 and TRBJ2-1; 12 bases match TRBD2. The read finishes 4 residues shy of the CDR3 end, and the germline J gene is used to complete it. J lost 5 bases, V lost 2 bases, and 2 bases had no gene match. Germline CDR1 and CDR2: NNHDY and SYVADS. The CDR3 covers 15 residues.